This T cell receptor (beta chain) is from a study of blood T cell repertoires in COVID-19. The junction had 6 bases not matched to a gene; V was cut back by 1 base and J by 4 bases. This CDR3 spans 15 amino acids. From germline, CDR1 is MNHNS and CDR2 SASEGT. Measured with immunoSEQ multiplex PCR; TCRdb has only the in-frame clones, and not every one. The table has fewer than 300,000 clones, around 85% seen once. The sequence came from a woman in her thirties with COVID-19, enrolled during active disease. Sequencing was carried out using peripheral blood. The rearrangement links TRBV6-1 to TRBJ1-2; 7 nucleotides line up with TRBD1. The CDR3 nucleotides read TGTGCCAGCAGTGAAGTGGAGACAGGGTTCTATGGCTACACCTTC. Encoded protein: CASSEVETGFYGYTF.